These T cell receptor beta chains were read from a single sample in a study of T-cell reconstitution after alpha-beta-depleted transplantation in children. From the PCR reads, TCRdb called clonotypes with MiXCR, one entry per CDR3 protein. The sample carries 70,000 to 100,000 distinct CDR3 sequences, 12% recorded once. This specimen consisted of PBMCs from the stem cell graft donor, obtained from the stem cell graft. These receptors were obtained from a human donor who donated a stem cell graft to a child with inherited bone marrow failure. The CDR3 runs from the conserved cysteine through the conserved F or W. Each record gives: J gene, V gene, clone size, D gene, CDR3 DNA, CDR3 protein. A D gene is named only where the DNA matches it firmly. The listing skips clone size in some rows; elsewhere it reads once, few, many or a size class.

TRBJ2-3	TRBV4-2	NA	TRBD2	TGTGCCAGCAGCCAAGGACTAGCGGGAGTAGTAGATACGCAGTATTTT	CASSQGLAGVVDTQYF
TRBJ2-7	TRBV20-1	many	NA	TGCAGTGCCTTGGACAGCAAAAGGGAGCAGTACTTC	CSALDSKREQYF
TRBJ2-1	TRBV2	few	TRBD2	TGTGCCAGCAGCCCCGGGGGGGAGGGGTTCTTC	CASSPGGEGFF
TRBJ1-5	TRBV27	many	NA	TGTGCCAGCAGTCCCGGGGGGGCACCAGGGAACCAGCCCCAGCATTTT	CASSPGGAPGNQPQHF
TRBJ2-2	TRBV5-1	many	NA	TGCGCCAGCAGCTTGGAACTTTCGATAACCGGGGAGCTGTTTTTT	CASSLELSITGELFF
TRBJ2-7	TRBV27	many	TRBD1	TGTGCCAGCAGGCCGGGACAGGGCCTCTTCTACGAGCAGTACTTC	CASRPGQGLFYEQYF
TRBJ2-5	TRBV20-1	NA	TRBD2	TGCAGTGCTAGACTAGCGGGAATGGAGACCCAGTACTTC	CSARLAGMETQYF
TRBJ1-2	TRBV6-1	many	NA	TGTGCCAGCAGTGAAGCGGGAGGGGGTTTCAATGGCTACACCTTC	CASSEAGGGFNGYTF
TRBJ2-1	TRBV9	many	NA	TGTGCCAGCAGCGTAGATGCGGGACCGTACAATGAGCAGTTCTTC	CASSVDAGPYNEQFF
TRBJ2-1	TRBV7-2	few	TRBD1	TGTGCCAGCAGCCCAGACAGGGGTTACAATGAGCAGTTCTTC	CASSPDRGYNEQFF
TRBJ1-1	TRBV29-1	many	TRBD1	TGCAGCGTCGGACCGGGACAGGCCGTATATGAAGCTTTCTTT	CSVGPGQAVYEAFF
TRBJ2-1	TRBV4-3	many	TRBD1	TGCGCCAGCAGCCAAGATAGGGGGACAGGGCTTGATGAGCAGTTCTTC	CASSQDRGTGLDEQFF
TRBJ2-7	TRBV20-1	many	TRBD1	TGCAGTGCTGACAAACTACAGGGGGAATACGAGCAGTACTTC	CSADKLQGEYEQYF
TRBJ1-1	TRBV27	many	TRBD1	TGTGCCAGCAAGTCGACCGGGACAGGGGGCGGGGGAAAGGAAGCTTTCTTT	CASKSTGTGGGGKEAFF
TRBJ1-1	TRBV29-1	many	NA	TGCAGCGTTTTAGGCAGGGTCAACACTGAAGCTTTCTTT	CSVLGRVNTEAFF
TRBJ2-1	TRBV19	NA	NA	TGTGCCAGTAGTATAGGGAGCAATGAGCAGTTCTTC	CASSIGSNEQFF
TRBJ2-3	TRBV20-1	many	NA	TGCAGTGCGCGTGGGGGACGGATCACAGATACGCAGTATTTT	CSARGGRITDTQYF
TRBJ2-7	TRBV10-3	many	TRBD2	TGTGCCATCAGTGACTATCCGGGACTAGCGGGATCCCACGAGCAGTACTTC	CAISDYPGLAGSHEQYF
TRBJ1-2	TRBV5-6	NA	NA	TGTGCCAGCAGCTTGGGGCGTGCAGGGGACTATGGCTACACCTTC	CASSLGRAGDYGYTF
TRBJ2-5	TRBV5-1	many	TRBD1	TGCGCCAGCAGCTTGGGGGGCAAGGGGGCAAGAGAGACCCAGTACTTC	CASSLGGKGARETQYF
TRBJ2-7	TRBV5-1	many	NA	TGCGCCAGCAGCGCCAGCTACGAGCAGTACTTC	CASSASYEQYF
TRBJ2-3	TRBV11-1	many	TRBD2	TGTGCCAGCAGCCCGCGACAGCTCGCGGGGGACTTGACAGATACGCAGTATTTT	CASSPRQLAGDLTDTQYF
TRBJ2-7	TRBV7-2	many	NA	TGTGCCAGCAGCGCGGACCGGTACGAGCAGTACTTC	CASSADRYEQYF
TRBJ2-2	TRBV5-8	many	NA	TGTGCCAGCAGCGACGGGACTCTCAGGGGGGGGGAGCTGTTTTTT	CASSDGTLRGGELFF
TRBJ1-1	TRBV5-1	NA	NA	TGCGCCAGCAGCTTGTTCGGGGGTTGGGACACTGAAGCTTTCTTT	CASSLFGGWDTEAFF
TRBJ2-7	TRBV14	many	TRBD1	TGTGCCAGCAGCCAAGGTGTGGGACAGCCTTCCTACGAGCAGTACTTC	CASSQGVGQPSYEQYF
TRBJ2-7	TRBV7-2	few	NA	TGTGCCAGCAGCTTCCAACGGGTCTACGAGCAGTACTTC	CASSFQRVYEQYF
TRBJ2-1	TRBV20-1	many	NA	TGCAGTACCACCTCTCTGGCGGGATCCTACAATGAGCAGTTCTTC	CSTTSLAGSYNEQFF
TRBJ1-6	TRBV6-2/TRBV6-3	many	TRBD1	TGTGCCAGCGGGACAGGTCCGAATTCACCCCTCCACTTT	CASGTGPNSPLHF
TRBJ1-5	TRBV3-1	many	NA	TGTGCCAGCAGCCAAGGTCAGGGTAATCAGCCCCAGCATTTT	CASSQGQGNQPQHF
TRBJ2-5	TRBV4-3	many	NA	TGCGCCAGCAGCCAAGATAGTTTTAAGACCCAGTACTTC	CASSQDSFKTQYF
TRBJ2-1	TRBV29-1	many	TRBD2	TGCAGCGTTTTCCTAGCGGGTCGCTCCTACAATGAGCAGTTCTTC	CSVFLAGRSYNEQFF
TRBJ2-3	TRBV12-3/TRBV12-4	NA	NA	TGTGCCAGCAGTTTACAGGGTATAGGGACAGATACGCAGTATTTT	CASSLQGIGTDTQYF
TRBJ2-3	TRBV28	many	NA	TGTGCCAGCACCCGGTCGTATGGGCAGACAGATACGCAGTATTTT	CASTRSYGQTDTQYF
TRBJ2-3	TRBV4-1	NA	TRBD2	TGCGCCAGCAGCCAAGCCGATAGCGGGGGCACAGATACGCAGTATTTT	CASSQADSGGTDTQYF
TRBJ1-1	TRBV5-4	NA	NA	TGTGCCAGCAGATCCGGGCCGTCTGTGTCTGAAGCTTTCTTT	CASRSGPSVSEAFF
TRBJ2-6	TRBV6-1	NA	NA	TGTGCCAGCAGCTCCGCCGGCTCTGGGGCCAACGTCCTGACTTTC	CASSSAGSGANVLTF
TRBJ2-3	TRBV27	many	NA	TGTGCCAGCAGTTTGTTGGGCCGACAGAACACAGATACGCAGTATTTT	CASSLLGRQNTDTQYF
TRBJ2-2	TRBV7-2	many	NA	TGTGCCAGCAGCTTACTAATGGGGGGAACGAACACCGGGGAGCTGTTTTTT	CASSLLMGGTNTGELFF
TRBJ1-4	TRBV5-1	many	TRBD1	TGCGCCAGCAGCGACCCGCAGGGGGAAAGTGAAAAACTGTTTTTT	CASSDPQGESEKLFF
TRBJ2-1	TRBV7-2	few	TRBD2	TGTGCCATCCGGGGGGGAGAAATCTACAATGAGCAGTTCTTC	CAIRGGEIYNEQFF
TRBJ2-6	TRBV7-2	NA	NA	TGTGCCAGCAGCTTAGACCGCGGGGCCCACTCTGGGGCCAACGTCCTGACTTTC	CASSLDRGAHSGANVLTF
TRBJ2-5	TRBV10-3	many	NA	TGTGCCATCAGTGAGGAGGGGGGGGGGCGCCAAGAGACCCAGTACTTC	CAISEEGGGRQETQYF
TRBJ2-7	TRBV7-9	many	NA	TGTGCCAGCAGCTTAGTAGGGTTAGAGCAGTACTTC	CASSLVGLEQYF
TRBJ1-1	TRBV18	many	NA	TGTGCCAGCTCACCACAGGCAGGGGTGGCTTTCTTT	CASSPQAGVAFF
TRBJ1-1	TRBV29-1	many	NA	TGCAGCGTTGAACACAGCAGGGGTACTGAAGCTTTCTTT	CSVEHSRGTEAFF
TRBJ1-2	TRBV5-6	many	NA	TGTGCCAGCATCCAGAAGTTTTTCGGCGCGGATGGCTACACCTTC	CASIQKFFGADGYTF
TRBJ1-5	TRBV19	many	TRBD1	TGTGCCAGTACCAGGGGACAGGGAGGCAATCAGCCCCAGCATTTT	CASTRGQGGNQPQHF
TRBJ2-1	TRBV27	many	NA	TGTGCCAGCAGTCTTTACGACAGATACAATGAGCAGTTCTTC	CASSLYDRYNEQFF
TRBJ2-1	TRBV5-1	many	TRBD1	TGCGCCAGCAGCTTGGGGAGACAGGGTAGGGGGAATGAGCAGTTCTTC	CASSLGRQGRGNEQFF
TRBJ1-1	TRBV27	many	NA	TGTGCCAGCAGTTTCTTCTGGCCCCTGAACACTGAAGCTTTCTTT	CASSFFWPLNTEAFF
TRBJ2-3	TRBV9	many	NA	TGTGCCAGCAGCGTAGGGGAGGTCATCGGTTCAGATACGCAGTATTTT	CASSVGEVIGSDTQYF
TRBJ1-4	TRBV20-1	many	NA	TGCAGTGCTAGAGATATGGGGGAAACTAATGAAAAACTGTTTTTT	CSARDMGETNEKLFF
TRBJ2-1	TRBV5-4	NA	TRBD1	TGTGCCAGCAGCTCCGGGCCGGGACAGGCCGAGGATGAGCAGTTCTTC	CASSSGPGQAEDEQFF
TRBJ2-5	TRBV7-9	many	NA	TGTGCCAGCAGCTTAATGGACCAAGAGACCCAGTACTTC	CASSLMDQETQYF
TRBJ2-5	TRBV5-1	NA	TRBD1	TGCGCCAGACCGGACAGGAAAAGAAAGCGGACCCAGTACTTC	CARPDRKRKRTQYF
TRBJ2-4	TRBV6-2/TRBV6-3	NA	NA	TGTGCCAGCAGCCTAACGTTACGGGGGACTCAGTACTTC	CASSLTLRGTQYF